A single sample is the source of the 2 T cell receptor beta chains below, sequenced in a study of blood T cells in healthy people across ages. Primed by a sample-barcoded 5' primer and a J-beta primer mix, a second PCR proceeded for roughly 6 to 12 cycles. TCRdb processed the 5' RACE reads anew with MiXCR; each CDR3 protein has one entry. The data hold some 760,000 distinct CDR3 sequences, with just under 25% observed a single time. These data also formed part of another study, on T cells of mothers and their children.

The source material was blood. The source of these receptors is a boy between 10 and 17 years old in good health.

This clonotype was counted only a few times. This chain connects TRBV5-1 to TRBJ2-5; D is possibly TRBD2 (5 bases). The J call may be in error: the DNA end matches TRBJ2-7 better. The CDR3 contains 13 residues. Germline V CDR1 and CDR2: SGHRS, YFSETQ. The CDR3 loop is CASSSSGYYEQYF. The CDR3 region has the DNA TGCGCCAGCAGCTCGTCGGGGTACTACGAGCAGTACTTC.

This chain links TRBV5-1 with TRBJ2-5, with 14 nucleotides matching TRBD2. J lost 0 bases, V lost 0 bases, and 7 bases had no gene match. The CDR3 runs to 19 residues. Germline V lookup: CDR1 SGHRS, CDR2 YFSETQ. CDR3 in amino acids: CASSLAGTSGGLYQETQYF. The CDR3 DNA reads TGCGCCAGCAGCTTGGCAGGGACTAGCGGGGGCCTGTACCAAGAGACCCAGTACTTC.